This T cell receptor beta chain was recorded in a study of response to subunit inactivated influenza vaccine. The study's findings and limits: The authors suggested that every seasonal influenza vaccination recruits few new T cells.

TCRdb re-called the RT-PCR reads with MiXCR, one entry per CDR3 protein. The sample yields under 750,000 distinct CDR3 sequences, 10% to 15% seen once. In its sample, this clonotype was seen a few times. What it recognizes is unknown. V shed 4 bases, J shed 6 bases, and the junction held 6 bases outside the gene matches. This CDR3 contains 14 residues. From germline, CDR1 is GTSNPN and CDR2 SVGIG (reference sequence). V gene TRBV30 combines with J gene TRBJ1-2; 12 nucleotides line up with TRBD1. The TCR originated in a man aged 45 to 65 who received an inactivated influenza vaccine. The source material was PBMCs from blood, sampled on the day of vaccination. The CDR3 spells CAWIDGTGGDGYTF. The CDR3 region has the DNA TGTGCCTGGATTGACGGGACAGGGGGCGATGGCTACACCTTC.